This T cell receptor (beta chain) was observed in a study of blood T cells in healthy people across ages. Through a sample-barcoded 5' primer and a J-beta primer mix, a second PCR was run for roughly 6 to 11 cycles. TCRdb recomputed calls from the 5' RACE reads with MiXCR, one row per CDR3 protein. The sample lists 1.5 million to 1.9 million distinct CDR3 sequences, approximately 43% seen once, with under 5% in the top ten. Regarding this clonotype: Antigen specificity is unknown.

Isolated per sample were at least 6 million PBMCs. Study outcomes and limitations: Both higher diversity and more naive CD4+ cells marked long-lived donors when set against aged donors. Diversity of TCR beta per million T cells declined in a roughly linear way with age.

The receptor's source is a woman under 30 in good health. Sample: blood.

This CDR3 reads CSARRWTDGETQYF. The CDR3 bases are TGCAGTGCTAGACGTTGGACTGACGGAGAGACCCAGTACTTC. The chain uses TRBV20-1 and TRBJ2-4; D perhaps matches TRBD2 (5 bases). The DNA end is more similar to TRBJ2-5, so the J call may be wrong. The CDR3 is 14 amino acids. Looked up from germline, CDR1 is DFQATT and CDR2 is SNEGSKA (reference sequence).